One and the same sample provided the 27 T cell receptor beta chains below, sequenced in a study of T cells in Graves' hyperthyroidism and ophthalmopathy. The source material, RNA transcripts, was used to amplify TCR beta CDR3 regions. The primer set for the first-round RT-PCR of the TCR CDR3 was HTBI. A single record per CDR3 protein comes from TCRdb applying MiXCR to the multiplex PCR reads. The data hold 370,000 or so distinct CDR3 sequences, with 15% to 17% observed a single time. The sample was blood. The source is a woman aged 18-29 years with Graves' hyperthyroidism that later progressed to Graves' ophthalmopathy.

This clonotype was detected many times. V gene TRBV15 combines with J gene TRBJ2-7; D perhaps matches TRBD2 (5 bases). This CDR3 spans 14 amino acids. Germline lookup yields CDR1 LNHNV and CDR2 YYDKDF (reference sequence). Trimming pared 1 base from V and 7 bases from J, leaving 14 bases between. CDR3: CATSRASGRPEQYF. CDR3 sequence (DNA): TGTGCCACCAGCAGAGCGTCGGGAAGACCGGAGCAGTACTTC.

This clonotype was seen many times. The chain has TRBV5-6 and TRBJ2-3; D is perhaps TRBD1 or TRBD2 (5 bases each). Germline values: CDR1 SGHDT, CDR2 YYEEEE. Trimming took 3 bases from V and 0 from J, leaving 20 bases between them. CDR3 size: 18 residues. The CDR3 region has the DNA TGTGCCAGCAGCTCCCTTGGGGGTTGGAGCGGCAGCACAGATACGCAGTATTTT. Encoded protein: CASSSLGGWSGSTDTQYF.

The chain joins TRBV28 to TRBJ2-1; TRBD2 matches 12 bases. V lost 5 bases and J lost 8; bases outside the gene matches: 10. The CDR3 runs to 16 residues. Germline V gene sequence: CDR1 MDHEN, CDR2 SYDVKM. For the CDR3, the DNA is TGTGCCAGCAGTCTGACTAGCGGGGGTCCTAGGTATGAGCAGTTCTTC. It codes for CASSLTSGGPRYEQFF.

V is TRBV15 and J is TRBJ2-2; either TRBD1 or TRBD2 may supply D (5 bases each). The CDR3 consists of 14 residues. Germline CDR1 is LNHNV and CDR2 is YYDKDF (reference sequence). V lost 3 bases and J lost 3, with 8 bases in between. The CDR3 region is CATSSGDHTGELFF. In nucleotides, the CDR3 is TGTGCCACCAGCAGCGGGGACCACACCGGGGAGCTGTTTTTT.

This clonotype was found many times. The CDR3 region has the DNA TGTGCCAGCAGTGGAAGGATGGGCGGGTTCGCTGCCGAGCAGTACTTC. This encodes CASSGRMGGFAAEQYF. The rearrangement uses TRBV6-1 and TRBJ2-7, with D maybe TRBD2 (5 bases). In germline, CDR1 is MNHNS, CDR2 SASEGT. Trimming pared 4 bases from V and 6 bases from J, leaving 22 bases between. The CDR3 extends over 16 amino acids.

This clonotype was counted at least ten times. The CDR3 sequence is CASSFLLREDSYEQYF. In DNA form, the CDR3 reads TGTGCCAGCAGCTTCCTCTTGCGGGAGGACTCCTACGAGCAGTACTTC. This sequence joins TRBV11-2 and TRBJ2-7; TRBD2 matches at 8 bases. V shed 3 bases, J shed 0 bases, and the junction held 7 bases outside the gene matches. This CDR3 region has 16 residues. Germline V gene lookup returns CDR1 SGHAT and CDR2 FQNNGV.

This clonotype was found a few times. The rearrangement uses TRBV29-1 and TRBJ2-1; 9 nucleotides line up with TRBD1. Germline CDR1 reads SQVTM; CDR2 reads ANQGSEA. The CDR3 sequence is 12 residues long. The junction had 3 bases not matched to a gene; V was cut back by 6 bases and J by 6 bases. CDR3 coding DNA: TGCAGCGTCTGGACAGGGGCCAATGAGCAGTTCTTC. It translates to CSVWTGANEQFF.

In its sample, this clonotype was seen many times. This rearrangement joins TRBV11-2 to TRBJ1-6; D gene unclear. CDR3 length: 15 amino acids. CDR1 SGHAT and CDR2 FQNNGV come from the germline V gene. V lost 5 bases to trimming and J lost 7 bases, with 15 bases between them. CDR3 protein: CASSPRTRRNSPLHF. For the CDR3, the DNA is TGTGCCAGCAGCCCTCGGACCAGGAGGAATTCACCCCTCCACTTT.

This clonotype has a count of ten or more. The chain carries TRBV28 and TRBJ2-1, with D possibly matching TRBD2 (5 bases). The CDR3 is 12 amino acids. Germline-derived CDR1 and CDR2 are MDHEN and SYDVKM. V was trimmed by 3 bases and J by 9 bases, leaving 9 bases between them. The CDR3 region is CASSFGGGEQFF. The DNA of the CDR3 is TGTGCCAGCAGTTTTGGAGGCGGTGAGCAGTTCTTC.

This clonotype has ten or more counts. The chain recombines TRBV29-1 with TRBJ2-3; 11 bases are a match to TRBD1. The junction had 13 bases not matched to a gene; V was cut back by 3 bases and J by 2 bases. The germline CDR1 and CDR2 sequences are SQVTM and ANQGSEA. This CDR3 comprises 18 residues. CDR3: CSVELLPRTGGITDTQYF. CDR3 nucleotide sequence: TGCAGCGTTGAGCTATTACCTCGGACAGGGGGCATCACAGATACGCAGTATTTT.

This clonotype was detected only a few times. The genes are TRBV5-1 and TRBJ2-2, with D possibly TRBD2 on 5 matching bases. The CDR3 contains 17 residues. Trimming pared 0 bases from V and 3 bases from J, leaving 15 bases between. CDR1 SGHRS and CDR2 YFSETQ come from the germline V gene. The CDR3 bases are TGCGCCAGCAGCTTGGCCGTAACAAGCGGAGACACCGGGGAGCTGTTTTTT. It yields the protein CASSLAVTSGDTGELFF.

In its sample, this clonotype was seen many times. This chain uses TRBV7-2 with TRBJ2-4; TRBD1 is a possible D gene (7 bases). The CDR3 totals 15 residues. Germline loops: CDR1 SGHTA, CDR2 FQGNSA. V lost 4 bases to trimming and J lost 7 bases, with 17 bases between them. The CDR3 bases are TGTGCCAGCAGCTCAATCCTCAGGGGGAGGAACATTCAGTACTTC. Protein sequence: CASSSILRGRNIQYF.

This clonotype turned up a few times. The chain links TRBV4-1 to TRBJ2-7; TRBD1 aligns across 7 bases. This CDR3 has 15 amino acids. From germline, CDR1 is MGHRA and CDR2 YSYEKL. V lost 4 bases, J lost 4 bases, and 10 bases stayed unmatched. The CDR3 sequence: CASSLGTVSAYEQYF. CDR3 coding DNA: TGCGCCAGCAGCCTCGGGACAGTCTCGGCTTACGAGCAGTACTTC.

The chain couples TRBV14 to TRBJ2-7; weak D call: TRBD2 (6 bases). The CDR3 is 15 amino acids. Trimming removed 1 base from V and 4 bases from J, with 14 bases in between. The V gene's germline CDR1 is SGHDN and CDR2 FVKESK. The CDR3 nucleotides read TGTGCCAGCAGCCAAGGGGACTTCACATCTTACGAGCAGTACTTC. This codes for CASSQGDFTSYEQYF.

This clonotype was found many times. V and J are TRBV6-1 and TRBJ2-5; D not resolved. This CDR3 has 13 amino acids. Germline V CDR1 and CDR2: MNHNS, SASEGT. Trimming took 3 bases from V and 1 from J, leaving 6 bases between them. The DNA of the CDR3 is TGTGCCAGCAGTGACAGGTTCCAAGAGACCCAGTACTTC. It codes for CASSDRFQETQYF.

There are a few counts of this clonotype. J is TRBJ2-3 and V is TRBV11-2, with no clear D. The CDR3 contains 12 residues. Germline V lookup: CDR1 SGHAT, CDR2 FQNNGV. The germline V and J ends were trimmed by 4 bases and 3 bases, with 5 bases remaining between them. The CDR3 DNA reads TGTGCCAGCAGCTATCGTACAGATACGCAGTATTTT. Amino acids: CASSYRTDTQYF.

The chain joins TRBV28 to TRBJ2-1; 10 bases fit TRBD2. Germline assignment: CDR1 MDHEN and CDR2 SYDVKM. The CDR3 is 21 amino acids. V lost 9 bases and J lost 1; bases outside the gene matches: 24. CDR3 DNA sequence: TGTGCCAGGGGTGTGGACCGTCTAGCGGGAGTTTTAGGTGAATCCTACAATGAGCAGTTCTTC. It codes for CARGVDRLAGVLGESYNEQFF.

Ten or more counts support this clonotype. The V and J genes are TRBV27 and TRBJ2-7; D may be TRBD1 (5 bases). The CDR3 runs to 15 residues. The germline V gene encodes CDR1 MNHEY and CDR2 SMNVEV (reference sequence). V lost 5 bases, J lost 3 bases, and 17 bases lay in between. The CDR3: CASSVTGTQNYEQYF. As DNA, the CDR3 is TGTGCCAGCAGTGTCACAGGTACCCAGAACTACGAGCAGTACTTC.

The chain combines TRBV19 with TRBJ1-4, with 8 positions matching TRBD1. In germline, CDR1 is LNHDA, CDR2 SQIVND (reference sequence). This CDR3 comprises 16 residues. With 4 bases clipped from V and 10 bases from J, the junction kept 14 bases outside the gene matches. CDR3 nucleotides: TGTGCCAGTAGTACCTCTGGACAGGGAAGGTCAAGAAAACTGTTTTTT. It is translated as CASSTSGQGRSRKLFF.

With regard to this clonotype: This may be a read error, as it is one base from a much larger clone. The rearrangement uses TRBV20-1 and TRBJ2-7, with D maybe TRBD2 (6 bases). The CDR3 length is 13 residues. CDR1 DFQATT and CDR2 SNEGSKA come from the germline V gene (reference sequence). The CDR3 DNA follows: TGCAGTGCTAGGAAGCGGGTGGGGTACGAGCAGTGCTTC. Protein: CSARKRVGYEQCF.

Ten or more counts support this clonotype. The rearrangement links TRBV6-1 to TRBJ2-5, with D hard to call. Germline loops: CDR1 MNHNS, CDR2 SASEGT. V shed 8 bases and J shed 1 base, with 11 bases lying between them. This CDR3 spans 13 amino acids. Here the CDR3 reads CASSSGPQETQYF. The CDR3 DNA is TGTGCCAGCTCGTCCGGACCCCAAGAGACCCAGTACTTC.

The chain uses TRBV5-1 and TRBJ1-1; tentative D call: TRBD1 (6 bases). Trimming stripped 6 bases from V and 0 bases from J, with 15 bases between. Looked up from germline, CDR1 is SGHRS and CDR2 is YFSETQ. The length of the CDR3 is 15 residues. CDR3 amino acids: CASMGRDTMNTEAFF. CDR3 nucleotide sequence: TGCGCCAGCATGGGCAGGGACACTATGAACACTGAAGCTTTCTTT.

This clonotype has only a few counts. The chain links TRBV20-1 to TRBJ2-2; 8 nucleotides match TRBD2. The CDR3 covers 16 residues. The germline V gene encodes CDR1 DFQATT and CDR2 SNEGSKA (reference sequence). The V gene end was trimmed by 6 bases and the J gene end by 3 bases; junction bases not matched to a gene: 12. The CDR3 loop is CSARKAGAPYTGELFF. The CDR3 coding sequence is TGCAGTGCGAGGAAAGCGGGAGCCCCCTACACCGGGGAGCTGTTTTTT.

This clonotype was counted ten times or more. CDR3: CASSEASSGEKLFF. The CDR3 region has the DNA TGTGCCAGCAGTGAAGCCTCTTCCGGTGAAAAACTGTTTTTT. The genes are TRBV2 and TRBJ1-4, with D hard to call. The V gene's germline CDR1 is SNHLY and CDR2 FYNNEI. Between the trimmed V and J ends, which lost 0 bases and 7 bases, there was a span of 9 bases. The CDR3 sequence is 14 residues long.

V gene TRBV25-1 combines with J gene TRBJ1-4, with TRBD1 matching 7 bases. Germline V CDR1 and CDR2: MGHDK, SYGVNS. CDR3 size: 13 residues. The ends lost 4 bases at V and 5 bases at J; junction bases unmatched: 1. The CDR3 DNA sequence: TGTGCCAGCAGTGGACAGGGAAATGAAAAACTGTTTTTT. It translates to CASSGQGNEKLFF.

Of note for this clonotype: A single base separates this from a much larger clone, so it may be a read error. This CDR3 is CASSFSWDRHYERYF. CDR3 bases: TGTGCCAGCAGTTTCTCGTGGGACAGACATTACGAGCGGTACTTC. The chain links TRBV12-3 or TRBV12-4 to TRBJ2-7, with 7 bases matching TRBD1. This CDR3 spans 15 amino acids.

This clonotype was recorded once. The chain combines TRBV20-1 with TRBJ2-1, with 7 bases lining up with TRBD1. After removal of 5 bases from V and 3 bases from J, the junction contained 13 bases not matched to a gene. This CDR3 contains 16 residues. Germline V CDR1 and CDR2: DFQATT, SNEGSKA (reference sequence). The CDR3: CSAYNLQGFIYNEQFF. The CDR3 DNA follows: TGCAGTGCTTATAACCTACAGGGGTTTATCTACAATGAGCAGTTCTTC.